The rows below give T cell receptor beta chains drawn from one sample of a study of OX40 agonist ivuxolimab in advanced cancers. Generated by immunoSEQ multiplex PCR, the TCRdb table keeps only in-frame clones and is missing some. The sample lists 50,000 to 75,000 clones, roughly 87% occurring once. Source: CD4+ or CD8+ T cells sorted from blood, taken in a trial of the OX40 agonist ivuxolimab. The receptors were sampled from an adult with an advanced solid tumor such as melanoma, head and neck, liver or kidney cancer. The CDR3 runs from the conserved cysteine through the conserved F or W. D genes are given only for firm matches. The listing skips clone size in some rows; elsewhere it reads once, few, many or a size class.

j_gene | d_gene | v_gene | abundance | CDR3nt | CDR3aa
TRBJ1-5 | - | TRBV18 | - | TGTGCCAGCTCACCGGGTTCGCGGCAGCCCCAGCATTTT | CASSPGSRQPQHF
TRBJ2-5 | TRBD2 | TRBV11-2 | - | TGTGCCAGCAGCTTAGTACCGGCGGGGGAAGAGACCCAGTACTTC | CASSLVPAGEETQYF
TRBJ1-2 | - | TRBV7-8 | once | TGTGCCAGCAGCATAGGGACCGGCGGCTACACCTTC | CASSIGTGGYTF
TRBJ1-1 | - | TRBV10-2 | - | TGCGCCAGCAGTGAGGGAGGTGGAAGCACTGAAGCTTTCTTT | CASSEGGGSTEAFF
TRBJ1-1 | TRBD1 | TRBV6-5 | - | TGTGCCAGCAGTTCCTCAGGGGGCGGGACTGAAGCTTTCTTT | CASSSSGGGTEAFF
TRBJ2-2 | TRBD1 | TRBV7-2 | - | TGTGCCAGCAGCTCCCGCACGTACAGGGGGCGGCCCACCGGGGAGCTGTTTTTT | CASSSRTYRGRPTGELFF
TRBJ1-1 | - | TRBV6-5 | - | TGTGCCAGCAGTTCGGCAGGGACTGAAGCTTTCTTT | CASSSAGTEAFF
TRBJ2-3 | TRBD2 | TRBV4-1 | - | TGCGCCAGCAGCCAACTAGCGGGGAAGGATACGCAGTATTTT | CASSQLAGKDTQYF
TRBJ2-3 | - | TRBV6-5 | - | TGTGCCAGCAGTTACGATAAGGGACGCACGCAGTATTTT | CASSYDKGRTQYF
TRBJ2-7 | - | TRBV7-2 | - | TGTGCCAGCAGCTTTGGGGCAGGAAGCTACGAGCAGTACTTC | CASSFGAGSYEQYF
TRBJ2-2 | TRBD2 | TRBV29-1 | - | TGCAGCGTTGAAAAGCAGCGGGGGCCCACCGGGGAGCTGTTTTTT | CSVEKQRGPTGELFF
TRBJ1-5 | - | TRBV5-6 | - | TGTGCCAGCAGCACCGGGACCAGGGGAGGTCAGCCCCAGCATTTT | CASSTGTRGGQPQHF
TRBJ2-1 | TRBD2 | TRBV6-4 | - | TGTGCCAGCAGTGAGACTAGCGGGGCAGCAAGTGAGCAGTTCTTC | CASSETSGAASEQFF
TRBJ2-6 | - | TRBV6-4 | - | TGTGCCAGCAGTGACGTAGGTCGCTCTGGGGCCAACGTCCTGACTTTC | CASSDVGRSGANVLTF
TRBJ1-4 | - | TRBV19 | once | TGTGCCAGTAGTATGGGTAGGGGTCCAGCAACTAATGAAAAACTGTTTTTT | CASSMGRGPATNEKLFF
TRBJ1-4 | - | TRBV7-2 | - | TGTGCCAGCAGCTTAAACGGCGGACCGGGGCTGTTTTTT | CASSLNGGPGLFF
TRBJ2-7 | TRBD2 | TRBV27 | - | TGTGCCAGCAGTTTTAGGGAGGGTAACGAGCAGTACTTC | CASSFREGNEQYF
TRBJ1-6 | - | TRBV2 | - | TGTGCCAGCAGTGAAGGCCGGGGTTATAATTCACCCCTCCACTTT | CASSEGRGYNSPLHF
TRBJ2-7 | - | TRBV6-6 | - | TGTGCCAGCAGCCAGGCGGCGTCCTACGAGCAGTACTTC | CASSQAASYEQYF
TRBJ1-6 | - | TRBV4-1 | - | TGCGCCAGCAGCCAACCACCCCCAGGCTATCCCTATTCACCCCTCCACTTT | CASSQPPPGYPYSPLHF
TRBJ2-2 | TRBD1 | TRBV12-5 | - | TGTGCTAGTGGTTTGGGGGACAGTAAGACCGGGGAGCTGTTTTTT | CASGLGDSKTGELFF
TRBJ1-1 | - | TRBV7-6 | - | TGTGCCAGCAGCCTGCAGGCGGGTGCTTTCTTT | CASSLQAGAFF
TRBJ2-1 | TRBD2 | TRBV9 | - | TGTGCCAGCAGCGTAACCCTGGGACTAGCGAGGAATGAGCAGTTCTTC | CASSVTLGLARNEQFF
TRBJ2-2 | TRBD1 | TRBV30 | - | TGTGCCTGGACGGGACAGGGGGCGCGCACCGGGGAGCTGTTTTTT | CAWTGQGARTGELFF
TRBJ1-6 | TRBD1 | TRBV18 | medium-sized | TGTGCCAGCTCACCACTGCAGGGGGCTGGTTCACCCCTCCACTTT | CASSPLQGAGSPLHF
TRBJ1-2 | TRBD1 | TRBV7-8 | - | TGTGCCAGCAGCTTCGCGCAAGGGACAGAGATTTACACCTTC | CASSFAQGTEIYTF
TRBJ1-6 | - | TRBV5-1 | - | TGCGCCAGCAGCCTAATGACGGGTTCCTCGGATAATTCACCCCTCCACTTT | CASSLMTGSSDNSPLHF
TRBJ2-3 | TRBD2 | TRBV2 | - | TGTGCCAGCAGGGCCCCCCTTTACGGACTAGCGGCCACAGATACGCAGTATTTT | CASRAPLYGLAATDTQYF
TRBJ1-2 | - | TRBV28 | - | TGTGCCAGCAGTTTAGCGGGGATTAATCCCTATGGCTACACCTTC | CASSLAGINPYGYTF
TRBJ1-3 | TRBD1 | TRBV7-3 | - | TGTGCCAGCAGCCCAGGGGGCGGTGGAAACACCATATATTTT | CASSPGGGGNTIYF
TRBJ2-3 | TRBD2 | TRBV6-6 | - | TGTGCCACGAGGGGACTAGCGGGGGTCCCGGATACGCAGTATTTT | CATRGLAGVPDTQYF
TRBJ1-4 | - | TRBV6-5 | - | TGTGCCAGCACCTCCGTGAAGCCAGGGAATGAAAAACTGTTTTTT | CASTSVKPGNEKLFF
TRBJ2-2 | TRBD2 | TRBV7-6 | once | TGTGCCAGCAGCTTAGAAGCGGGGGGGCCCGGCGGGGAGCTGTTTTTT | CASSLEAGGPGGELFF
TRBJ2-7 | TRBD1 | TRBV7-2 | - | TGTGCCAGCAGCTTAGCCGGTCAGGGGGCAAGCGAGCAGTACTTC | CASSLAGQGASEQYF
TRBJ2-2 | TRBD1 | TRBV7-9 | - | TGTGCCAGCAGCCCCCGAGACAGGGGGAACACCGGGGAGCTGTTTTTT | CASSPRDRGNTGELFF
TRBJ1-5 | TRBD1 | TRBV10-3 | - | TGTGCCATCAGTGGTACAGGGGACAATCAGCCCCAGCATTTT | CAISGTGDNQPQHF
TRBJ2-1 | - | TRBV15 | - | TGTGCCACCAGCAGCCCCGGGAATGAGCAGTTCTTC | CATSSPGNEQFF
TRBJ1-2 | TRBD1 | TRBV6-4 | - | TGTGCCAGCAGTGATGGACAGGGGTATGGCTACACCTTC | CASSDGQGYGYTF
TRBJ2-7 | - | TRBV30 | - | TGTGCCTGGGTGGAAGGGGGCTCCTACGAGCAGTACTTC | CAWVEGGSYEQYF
TRBJ2-1 | - | TRBV15 | - | TGTGCCACCAGCAGAGATCAACAGGGAGGTTCGCATGAGCAGTTCTTC | CATSRDQQGGSHEQFF
TRBJ2-6 | - | TRBV9 | few | TGTGCCAGCAGCGTCGGAGGGAAGCCTGGGGCCAACGTCCTGACTTTC | CASSVGGKPGANVLTF
TRBJ2-3 | TRBD1 | TRBV6-1 | once | TGTGCCAGCAGTGAAGCTAGAGGGACAGGGGTGTTTGGAGATACGCAGTATTTT | CASSEARGTGVFGDTQYF